This TCR beta chain was found in a study of shared clonotypes between healthy human individuals. Across the whole study: Sampling drew on donors who were two women and a few men aged 18 to 49. The study used three CD4 naive, three CD4 memory, two CD8 naive and one CD8 memory plate per donor.

Original processing notes: As immunoSEQ supplied junction-only sequences (without quality scores), filtering differed. The method was immunoSEQ multiplex PCR; TCRdb's version includes in-frame clones alone and lacks a portion of them. That table furnishes V, J and clone size, whereas the DNA furnished D and trimming. Among approximately 600,000 clones, about 95% were seen once, and the ten largest hold about 0.11%. CD45RO negativity and positive selection for CCR7 defined naive CD8 cells, a population that excluded terminally differentiated effector memory CD45RA+ cells. This CDR3 spans 14 amino acids. Trimming took off 8 bases at V and 0 bases at J, with 14 bases between the two ends. The germline gives CDR1 MNHEY, CDR2 SMNVEV (reference sequence).

The source material was naive CD8+ T cells sorted from blood. The sequence was obtained from a woman aged 25 to 45 in good health. V and J are TRBV27 and TRBJ2-7; no clear D. DNA of the CDR3: TGTGCCAGCCGGTTGTTCGGACCCTCCTACGAGCAGTACTTC. As protein: CASRLFGPSYEQYF.